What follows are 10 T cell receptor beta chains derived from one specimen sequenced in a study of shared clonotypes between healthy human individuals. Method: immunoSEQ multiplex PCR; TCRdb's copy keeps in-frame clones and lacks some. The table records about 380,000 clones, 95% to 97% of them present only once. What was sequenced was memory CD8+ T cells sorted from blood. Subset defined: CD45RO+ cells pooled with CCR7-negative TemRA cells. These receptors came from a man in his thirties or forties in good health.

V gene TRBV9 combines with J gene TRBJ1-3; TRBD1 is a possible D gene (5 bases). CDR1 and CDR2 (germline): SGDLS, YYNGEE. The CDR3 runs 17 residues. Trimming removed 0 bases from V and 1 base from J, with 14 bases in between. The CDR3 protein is CASSVATGGVSGNTIYF. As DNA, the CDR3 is TGTGCCAGCAGCGTAGCAACGGGGGGAGTTTCTGGAAACACCATATATTTT.

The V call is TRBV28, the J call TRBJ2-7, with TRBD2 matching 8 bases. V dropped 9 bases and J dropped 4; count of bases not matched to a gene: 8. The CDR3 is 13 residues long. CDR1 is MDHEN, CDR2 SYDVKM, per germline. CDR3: CASLTSGRYEQYF. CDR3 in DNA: TGTGCCAGTTTAACTAGCGGTCGTTACGAGCAGTACTTC.

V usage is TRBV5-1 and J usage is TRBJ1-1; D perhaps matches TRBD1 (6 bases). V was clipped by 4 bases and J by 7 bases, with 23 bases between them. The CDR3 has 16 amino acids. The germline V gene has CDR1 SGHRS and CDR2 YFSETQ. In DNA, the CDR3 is TGCGCCAGCAGCGGGGTGGCCCGGGGGCGCGACGGTGAAGCTTTCTTT. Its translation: CASSGVARGRDGEAFF.

For the CDR3, the DNA is TGTGCCAGCAAACAGGGGGCGCCTACTGAAGCTTTCTTT. Its translation: CASKQGAPTEAFF. This chain links TRBV28 with TRBJ1-1, with 9 positions matching TRBD1. Germline V gives CDR1 MDHEN, CDR2 SYDVKM. The CDR3 is 13 amino acids. V shed 7 bases and J 5 bases; nucleotides not matched to a gene: 5.

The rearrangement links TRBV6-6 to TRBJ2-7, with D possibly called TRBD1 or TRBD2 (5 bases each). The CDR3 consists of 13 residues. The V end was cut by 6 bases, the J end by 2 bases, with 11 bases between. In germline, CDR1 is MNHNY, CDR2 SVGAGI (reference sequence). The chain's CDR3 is CASSRGYTYEQYF. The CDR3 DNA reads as TGTGCCAGCAGCCGGGGCTATACCTACGAGCAGTACTTC.

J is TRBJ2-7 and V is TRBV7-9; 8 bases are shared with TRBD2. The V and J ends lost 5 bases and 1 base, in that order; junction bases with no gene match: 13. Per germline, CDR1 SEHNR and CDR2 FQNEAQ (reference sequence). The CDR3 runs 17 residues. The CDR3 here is CASSHHTTSAISYEQYF. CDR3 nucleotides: TGTGCCAGCAGCCACCATACGACTAGCGCGATTTCCTACGAGCAGTACTTC.

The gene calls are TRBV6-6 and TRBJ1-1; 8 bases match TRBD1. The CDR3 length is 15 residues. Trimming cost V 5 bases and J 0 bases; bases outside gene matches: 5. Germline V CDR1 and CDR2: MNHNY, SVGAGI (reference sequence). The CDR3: CASSRTGQVNTEAFF. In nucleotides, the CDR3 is TGTGCCAGCAGTCGGACAGGGCAAGTGAACACTGAAGCTTTCTTT.

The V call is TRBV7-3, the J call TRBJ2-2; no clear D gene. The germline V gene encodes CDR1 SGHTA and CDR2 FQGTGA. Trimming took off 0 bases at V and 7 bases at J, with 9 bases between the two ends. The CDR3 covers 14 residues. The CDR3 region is CASSLTLDVGELFF. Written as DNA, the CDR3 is TGTGCCAGCAGCTTAACGCTTGATGTCGGGGAGCTGTTTTTT.

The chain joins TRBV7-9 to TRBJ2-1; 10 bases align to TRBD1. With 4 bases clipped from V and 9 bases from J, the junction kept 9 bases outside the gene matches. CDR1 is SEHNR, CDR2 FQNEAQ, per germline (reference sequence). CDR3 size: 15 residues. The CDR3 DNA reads TGTGCCAGCAGCTCCCCGGACAGGGGGAGGCCTGAGCAGTTCTTC. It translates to CASSSPDRGRPEQFF.

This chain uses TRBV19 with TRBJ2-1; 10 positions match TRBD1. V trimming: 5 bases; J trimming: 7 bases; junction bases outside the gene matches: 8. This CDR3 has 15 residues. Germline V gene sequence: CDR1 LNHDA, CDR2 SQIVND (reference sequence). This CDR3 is CASSPGTGVKNEQFF. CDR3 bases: TGTGCCAGTAGTCCGGGGACAGGGGTAAAGAATGAGCAGTTCTTC.